This TCR beta chain was recovered during a study of T-cell reconstitution after alpha-beta-depleted transplantation in children. Study-level points and caveats: A year had passed since transplant, and T-cell counts and diversity by then came mostly from newly produced T cells. It was reported that alpha-beta T cells came from several hundred expanded graft clones (about two months after transplant). Some patients' high day-60 TCRbeta diversity was traced to surviving recipient T cells and thymic progenitors.

This clonotype occurred many times. Its antigen is currently unknown. The germline gene is not matched at one end of the junction; a read error may be the cause. Unique molecular identifiers tagged the TCRbeta library. TCRdb re-called the PCR reads through MiXCR, storing one row per CDR3 protein. The sample yields about 260,000 distinct CDR3 sequences, 8.2% seen once. Germline V gene sequence: CDR1 SSHAT, CDR2 FNYEAQ (reference sequence). CDR3 length equals 13 residues. The source material was PBMCs, mostly from graft donor cells, sampled 180 days after TCRalphabeta/CD19-depleted stem cell transplant. This sequence was found in a male patient under 18 who had a stem cell transplant for acute lymphoblastic leukemia, so the T cells may come from the graft donor. The chain recombines TRBV7-7 with TRBJ2-7; D gene unclear. The CDR3 nucleotides are TGTGCTAGCAGCTTTCAGCTAGGCTACGAGCAGTACTTC. It specifies CASSFQLGYEQYF.